Each of the 15 T cell receptor beta chains below was sequenced from the same sample in a study of cytomegalovirus exposure and HLA in healthy donors. It was with 60 Vbeta and 13 Jbeta primers that the PCR ran. Sequencing used immunoSEQ multiplex PCR; TCRdb keeps in-frame clones, though not all of them. The sample lists about 110,000 clones; roughly 82% were seen once. Sequencing was done on a sample of PBMCs. The source of these receptors is a male donor in good health and CMV-seronegative.

The chain links TRBV5-4 to TRBJ2-1; D is perhaps TRBD2 (5 bases). V was pared by 4 bases and J by 4 bases, with 12 bases between. The CDR3 covers 14 residues. Germline-derived CDR1 and CDR2 are SGHNT and YYREEE (reference sequence). This chain's CDR3 is CASSLDYAYNEQFF. CDR3 nucleotide sequence: TGTGCCAGCAGCCTAGACTACGCGTACAATGAGCAGTTCTTC.

The V gene is TRBV2, the J gene TRBJ2-1, with D uncertain. The CDR3 has 15 amino acids. The V gene lost 6 bases and the J gene lost 3 bases, with 15 bases spanning the gap. The germline gives CDR1 SNHLY, CDR2 FYNNEI. In nucleotides, the CDR3 is TGTGCCAGCAGAAATGACATCGGTTTCTACAATGAGCAGTTCTTC. Its protein product is CASRNDIGFYNEQFF.

V is TRBV7-9 and J is TRBJ2-7, with D possibly being TRBD2 (7 bases). CDR1 and CDR2 from the germline V gene are SEHNR and FQNEAQ (reference sequence). The CDR3 spans 15 residues. Deletions cut 2 bases from V and 3 bases from J, with 14 bases between. In nucleotides, the CDR3 is TGTGCCAGCAGCTTAATACAGGGAGGGGACTACGAGCAGTACTTC. Translation gives CASSLIQGGDYEQYF.

The chain is built from TRBV20-1 and TRBJ2-3, with D unresolved. Trimming removed 6 bases from V and 5 bases from J, with 9 bases in between. The CDR3 runs to 11 residues. Germline V gene data show CDR1 as DFQATT and CDR2 as SNEGSKA (reference sequence). The CDR3 sequence is CSAKRLDTQYF. The CDR3, as DNA: TGCAGTGCAAAGCGACTAGATACGCAGTATTTT.

This chain uses TRBV15 with TRBJ2-5; D is undetermined. Germline V lookup: CDR1 LNHNV, CDR2 YYDKDF (reference sequence). This CDR3 is built from 13 residues. Trimming removed 2 bases from V and 3 bases from J, with 7 bases in between. CDR3 sequence: CATSRRLEETQYF. The CDR3 DNA reads as TGTGCCACCAGCAGAAGACTCGAAGAGACCCAGTACTTC.

This chain joins TRBV5-1 and TRBJ1-3; 7 positions match TRBD1. With V trimmed by 0 bases and J by 4 bases, 7 bases remained unmatched. Germline V CDR1 and CDR2: SGHRS, YFSETQ. The CDR3 is made up of 16 amino acids. CDR3 amino acids: CASSLAPTGSGNTIYF. Written as DNA, the CDR3 is TGCGCCAGCAGCTTGGCCCCGACAGGGTCCGGAAACACCATATATTTT.

The chain employs TRBV4-1 and TRBJ2-5; 7 nucleotides agree with TRBD1. Germline CDR1 is MGHRA and CDR2 is YSYEKL. V lost 4 bases and J lost 7; bases outside the gene matches: 9. The CDR3 length is 14 residues. CDR3 loop: CASSPGRGQTTQYF. For the CDR3, the DNA is TGCGCCAGCAGCCCTGGAAGGGGGCAGACGACCCAGTACTTC.

This clone was recorded a few times. This chain connects TRBV6-6 to TRBJ2-7; 10 nucleotides align to TRBD2. Germline V gene lookup returns CDR1 MNHNY and CDR2 SVGAGI (reference sequence). V was clipped by 2 bases and J by 6 bases; unmatched bases: 7. The CDR3 is 15 residues long. The CDR3 loop is CASSYTSGISTEQYF. The CDR3 bases are TGTGCCAGCAGTTACACTAGCGGGATTTCAACCGAGCAGTACTTC.

The rearrangement uses TRBV5-6 and TRBJ1-2, with D tentatively TRBD1 (5 bases). Germline loops: CDR1 SGHDT, CDR2 YYEEEE. This CDR3 region has 15 residues. V lost 4 bases to trimming and J lost 6 bases, with 19 bases between them. In DNA form, the CDR3 reads TGTGCCAGCAGCAAAACCGGGGGGGGAGTAGATGGCTACACCTTC. As protein: CASSKTGGGVDGYTF.

This sequence joins TRBV29-1 and TRBJ2-7, with D perhaps matching TRBD2 (6 bases). Looked up from germline, CDR1 is SQVTM and CDR2 is ANQGSEA. The CDR3 is made up of 13 amino acids. Trimming cost V 3 bases and J 9 bases, with 18 bases left between them. CDR3 protein: CSVEGGERPGQYF. Written as DNA, the CDR3 is TGCAGCGTTGAGGGAGGAGAAAGACCCGGGCAGTACTTC.

Only one count was recorded for this clone. The V call is TRBV18, the J call TRBJ1-2; 9 bases line up with TRBD1. Germline lookup yields CDR1 KGHSH and CDR2 LQKENI. V lost 0 bases to trimming and J lost 4 bases; unmatched junction nucleotides: 3. The CDR3 spans 15 residues. Here the CDR3 reads CASSPPGQGRYGYTF. CDR3 in DNA: TGTGCCAGCTCACCACCGGGACAGGGACGCTATGGCTACACCTTC.

This clone was seen more than once but under ten times. The CDR3, as DNA: TGTGCCAGTATGGGGTTCGACAGGGGGTCGATCACCGGGGAGCTGTTTTTT. Protein product: CASMGFDRGSITGELFF. The chain recombines TRBV19 with TRBJ2-2; 9 nucleotides line up with TRBD1. The V gene's germline CDR1 is LNHDA and CDR2 SQIVND (reference sequence). The CDR3 totals 17 residues. V shed 7 bases and J 4 bases; nucleotides not matched to a gene: 13.

A remark on this clone: At one end, the junction sequence differs from germline, possibly due to a read error. This chain uses TRBV7-9 with TRBJ2-7; D remains unclear. Per germline, CDR1 SEHNR and CDR2 FQNEAQ (reference sequence). This CDR3 comprises 11 residues. The CDR3 sequence: CASSLDGEQYF. The CDR3 coding sequence is TGTGCCAGCAGTTTAGACGGCGAGCAGTACTTC.

The V gene is TRBV29-1, the J gene TRBJ2-1; TRBD2 is a possible D gene (5 bases). Per the germline V gene, CDR1 is SQVTM and CDR2 is ANQGSEA. The V gene lost 3 bases and the J gene lost 0 bases, with 15 bases spanning the gap. This CDR3 spans 16 amino acids. The CDR3 region has the DNA TGCAGCGTTGATAAGAGGACTGAGAGCTCCTACAATGAGCAGTTCTTC. Its translation is CSVDKRTESSYNEQFF.

The chain combines TRBV10-2 with TRBJ1-5, with 7 bases aligning to TRBD1. The CDR3 is 17 amino acids. Germline CDR1 reads WSHSY; CDR2 reads SAAADI. V lost 6 bases to trimming and J lost 1 base; unmatched junction nucleotides: 12. The CDR3 is CASSYLPPGQSNQPQHF. The CDR3 bases are TGCGCCAGCAGCTACCTTCCTCCGGGACAGAGCAATCAGCCCCAGCATTTT.